This T cell receptor (beta chain) was found in a study of blood T cell repertoires in COVID-19. The germline CDR1 and CDR2 sequences are MNHEY and SMNVEV (reference sequence). This CDR3 has 12 residues. V lost 4 bases to trimming and J lost 11 bases; unmatched junction nucleotides: 6. A Seattle source enrolled patients during active infection and followed them longitudinally. In the authors' workflow: Estimates of nucleated cell counts were drawn from the amplification of reference gene primers. The table came from immunoSEQ multiplex PCR; TCRdb's copy has only in-frame clones and leaves some out. Clone size and V and J calls were adopted from that table, with D and trimming inferred from the DNA. The data show about 180,000 clones, with approximately 81% seen just once and about 5.8% held by the top ten.

The receptor was isolated from a woman in her forties or fifties with COVID-19, enrolled during active disease. The chain uses TRBV27 and TRBJ2-3, with 7 positions matching TRBD1. The sample taken for sequencing was peripheral blood. CDR3 in amino acids: CASSWGTEGQYF. CDR3 nucleotides: TGTGCCAGCAGTTGGGGGACAGAGGGGCAGTATTTT.